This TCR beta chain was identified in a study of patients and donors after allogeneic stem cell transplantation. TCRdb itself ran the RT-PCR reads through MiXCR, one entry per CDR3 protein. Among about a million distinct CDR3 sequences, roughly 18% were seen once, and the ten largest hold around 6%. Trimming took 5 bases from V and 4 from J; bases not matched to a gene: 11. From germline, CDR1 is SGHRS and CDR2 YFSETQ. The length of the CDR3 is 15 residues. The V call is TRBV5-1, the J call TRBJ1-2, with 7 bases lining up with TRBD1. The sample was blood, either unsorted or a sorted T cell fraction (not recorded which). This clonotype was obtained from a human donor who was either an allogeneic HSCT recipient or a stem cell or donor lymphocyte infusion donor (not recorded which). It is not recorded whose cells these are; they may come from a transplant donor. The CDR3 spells CASRFTGADGYGYTF. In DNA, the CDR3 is TGCGCCAGCAGGTTCACAGGGGCCGATGGCTATGGCTACACCTTC.